This T cell receptor (beta chain) was obtained from a study of T cells in Graves' hyperthyroidism and ophthalmopathy. TCR beta CDR3 sequences were amplified from RNA transcripts. With the HTBI primer set, the TCR CDR3 went through a first round of RT-PCR. TCRdb used MiXCR to reprocess the multiplex PCR reads, holding one entry per CDR3 protein. Seen here are 450,000 to 700,000 distinct CDR3 sequences, roughly 50% observed once, and the top ten hold around 20%. J lost 9 bases, V lost 5 bases, and 7 bases had no gene match. This CDR3 is built from 14 residues. CDR1 is MGHDK, CDR2 SYGVNS, per germline. This clonotype was counted many times.

The clonotype comes from an adult woman with Graves' disease, either hyperthyroidism or ophthalmopathy (not recorded which). The sequenced material came from peripheral blood or thyroid tissue (not recorded which). The chain recombines TRBV25-1 with TRBJ1-6; 7 nucleotides align to TRBD1. Here the CDR3 reads CASSREGAGSPLHF. The CDR3 DNA reads TGTGCCAGCAGTAGGGAGGGGGCTGGTTCACCCCTCCACTTT.